The subject of this entry is one T cell receptor (beta chain). The antigen is unknown. Only in-frame clones appear in the TCRdb table, and some are missing; sequencing was by immunoSEQ multiplex PCR. The sample carries about 120,000 clones, about 87% recorded once. The data belong to a study of cytomegalovirus exposure and HLA in healthy donors. Findings and caveats of the study: The authors enumerated around 150 TCR beta chains as linked to cytomegalovirus. Reportedly, diagnosis of cytomegalovirus status by the classifier showed high specificity and sensitivity. The authors confirmed in vitro that a few CMV-associated chains were specific for CMV antigens.

The germline V gene has CDR1 MDHEN and CDR2 SYDVKM. The CDR3 totals 15 residues. The ends were cut back, 5 bases at V and 0 bases at J, with 13 bases in the middle. The TCR sequence derives from a woman aged 18-35 years in good health and CMV-seronegative. The chain combines TRBV28 with TRBJ1-2, with TRBD1 as a possible D gene (5 bases). Sequenced material: PBMCs. This CDR3 reads CASSQQGLPNYGYTF. The CDR3 nucleotides read TGTGCCAGCAGTCAGCAGGGTCTCCCTAACTATGGCTACACCTTC.